The 30 T cell receptor beta chains below were found in one sample sequenced in a study of regulatory T cells in long-lasting Graves disease. Specified time point: persistent/refractory GD, antithyroid drugs over 5 years with positive TRAb. The TCR library used RNA extracted from PBMCs. Construction of TCR beta libraries relied on iRepertoire HTBI primers and on Arm-PCR targeting CDR3 regions. In TCRdb, the multiplex PCR reads were re-called with MiXCR into one record per CDR3 protein. The sample yields 600,000 to 800,000 distinct CDR3 sequences, around 30% seen once. This specimen was peripheral blood mononuclear cells (PBMCs), taken when the disease was refractory, from a patient treated with antithyroid drugs. Source of these receptors: a female donor with Graves disease.

Many counts were recorded for this clonotype. The rearrangement joins TRBV28 to TRBJ1-1, with D possibly being TRBD1 (5 bases). Germline CDR1 and CDR2: MDHEN and SYDVKM. Between the trimmed V and J ends, which lost 5 bases and 1 base, there was a span of 17 bases. This CDR3 is 16 amino acids long. The CDR3 protein is CASSPSFTGANTEAFF. CDR3 nucleotide sequence: TGTGCCAGCAGTCCCTCTTTTACAGGAGCGAACACTGAAGCTTTCTTT.

There are a few counts of this clonotype. V is TRBV7-2 and J is TRBJ1-2; D is unresolved. Germline-derived CDR1 and CDR2 are SGHTA and FQGNSA. The CDR3 runs 15 residues. The V end lost 0 bases, the J end lost 2 bases, and 10 bases lay between the germline ends. CDR3 sequence: CASSLAVRKNYGYTF. CDR3 nucleotide sequence: TGTGCCAGCAGCTTAGCGGTTAGGAAGAACTATGGCTACACCTTC.

This chain links TRBV3-1 with TRBJ1-5; the D is unclear. The CDR3 runs 14 residues. V lost 5 bases, J lost 5 bases, and 13 bases lay in between. Germline values: CDR1 LGHDT, CDR2 YNNKEL (reference sequence). The CDR3 nucleotides read TGTGCCAGCAGCAAAGCCCAGGACGATCAGCCCCAGCATTTT. It translates to CASSKAQDDQPQHF.

This sequence joins TRBV20-1 and TRBJ2-2; 12 bases fit TRBD2. Germline lookup yields CDR1 DFQATT and CDR2 SNEGSKA (reference sequence). V was clipped by 1 base and J by 6 bases; unmatched bases: 3. CDR3 length: 15 amino acids. The CDR3 DNA reads TGCAGTGCTAGAGGACTAGCGGGAGCGGCCGGGGAGCTGTTTTTT. It codes for CSARGLAGAAGELFF.

V and J are TRBV11-2 and TRBJ1-1; D gene unclear. Trimming removed 4 bases from V and 7 bases from J, with 19 bases in between. The CDR3 has 15 residues. In germline, CDR1 is SGHAT, CDR2 FQNNGV. In DNA form, the CDR3 reads TGTGCCAGCAGCTCACTGCGCTGGGGAAAGGGTGAAGCTTTCTTT. Amino acid sequence: CASSSLRWGKGEAFF.

The J gene is TRBJ2-7, the V gene TRBV6-2 or TRBV6-3; D possibly uses TRBD1 or TRBD2 (5 bases each). This CDR3 has 18 amino acids. Trimming removed 2 bases at V and 1 base at J, with 21 bases between. Germline loops: CDR1 MNHEY, CDR2 SVGEGT. This chain's CDR3 is CASSYTRGAPRVSYEQYF. In DNA form, the CDR3 reads TGTGCCAGCAGTTACACCAGAGGGGCTCCGAGGGTGTCCTACGAGCAGTACTTC.

This clonotype was detected many times. The V gene is TRBV28, the J gene TRBJ1-2; D is ambiguous. V was pared by 2 bases and J by 4 bases, with 8 bases between. Germline lookup yields CDR1 MDHEN and CDR2 SYDVKM. The length of the CDR3 is 13 residues. CDR3 region: CASSLSSVYGYTF. CDR3 nucleotide sequence: TGTGCCAGCAGTTTAAGCTCAGTCTATGGCTACACCTTC.

For this clonotype: At one end, the junction sequence differs from germline, possibly due to a read error. V and J are TRBV7-9 and TRBJ1-2, with TRBD1 matching 10 bases. The CDR3 is 11 amino acids. Germline lookup yields CDR1 SEHNR and CDR2 FQNEAQ (reference sequence). The CDR3: CASSSDRGPAF. The CDR3 DNA follows: TGTGCCAGCAGCTCCGACAGGGGGCCTGCCTTC.

This rearrangement joins TRBV9 to TRBJ2-7, with 9 positions matching TRBD2. V was pared by 4 bases and J by 0 bases, with 5 bases of the junction left unmatched. The CDR3 sequence is 15 residues long. CDR1 and CDR2 (germline): SGDLS, YYNGEE. The chain's CDR3 is CASSRTSVSSYEQYF. The CDR3 DNA follows: TGTGCCAGCAGCCGGACTAGCGTCAGCTCCTACGAGCAGTACTTC. Combining the CDR3 with reference TRBV9 and TRBJ2-7 gives the whole variable domain DSGVTQTPKHLITATGQRVTLRCSPRSGDLSVYWYQQSLDQGLQFLIQYYNGEERAKGNILERFSAQQFPDLHSELNLSSLELGDSALYFCASSRTSVSSYEQYFGPGTRLTVT.

This clonotype was counted ten times or more. This chain uses TRBV6-1 with TRBJ1-1, with D uncertain. CDR3 size: 11 residues. Germline V gives CDR1 MNHNS, CDR2 SASEGT. Deletions cut 7 bases from V and 3 bases from J, with 6 bases between. The CDR3 DNA follows: TGTGCCAGCATGGGCGACACTGAAGCTTTCTTT. It specifies CASMGDTEAFF.

The chain combines TRBV5-1 with TRBJ2-5; possibly TRBD1 or TRBD2 for D (5 bases each). The CDR3 covers 16 residues. The germline CDR1 and CDR2 sequences are SGHRS and YFSETQ. V was pared by 0 bases and J by 2 bases, with 14 bases between. CDR3 DNA: TGCGCCAGCAGCTTGGGGGGGTCCAGGATTCAAGAGACCCAGTACTTC. This encodes CASSLGGSRIQETQYF.

This clonotype was observed a few times. This sequence joins TRBV28 and TRBJ2-5; a weak D match, TRBD1 (7 bases). The CDR3 spans 19 residues. Trimming stripped 5 bases from V and 1 base from J, with 26 bases between. Per germline, CDR1 MDHEN and CDR2 SYDVKM. The CDR3 sequence: CASSPRQGLGWGAQETQYF. In nucleotides, the CDR3 is TGTGCCAGCAGTCCACGACAGGGATTAGGGTGGGGGGCCCAAGAGACCCAGTACTTC.

The chain combines TRBV5-6 with TRBJ2-5; a weak D match, TRBD2 (6 bases). The germline CDR1 and CDR2 sequences are SGHDT and YYEEEE. The germline V and J ends were trimmed by 0 bases and 2 bases, with 17 bases remaining between them. CDR3 size: 17 residues. CDR3 residues: CASSLGRLAERQETQYF. Written as DNA, the CDR3 is TGTGCCAGCAGCTTGGGCCGTTTAGCGGAGCGACAAGAGACCCAGTACTTC.

This clonotype occurred many times. V usage is TRBV28 and J usage is TRBJ1-2; the D gene is possibly TRBD1 (5 bases). Germline CDR1 reads MDHEN; CDR2 reads SYDVKM. V lost 5 bases and J lost 2, with 24 bases in between. This CDR3 contains 18 residues. This CDR3 is CASSILLGLLPMNYGYTF. DNA of the CDR3: TGTGCCAGCAGTATCCTCTTGGGACTGCTGCCGATGAACTATGGCTACACCTTC.

V usage is TRBV5-1 and J usage is TRBJ2-2, with 9 bases matching TRBD1. CDR1 SGHRS and CDR2 YFSETQ come from the germline V gene. The CDR3 loop spans 16 amino acids. The ends lost 4 bases at V and 5 bases at J; junction bases unmatched: 9. DNA for the CDR3: TGCGCCAGCAGCGCCGGCCTTGGGACAGGGACCGGGGAGCTGTTTTTT. It encodes CASSAGLGTGTGELFF.

The chain recombines TRBV10-3 with TRBJ1-2; D not resolved. The CDR3 is 12 residues long. Germline V gene data show CDR1 as ENHRY and CDR2 as SYGVKD. Between the trimmed V and J ends, which lost 4 bases and 11 bases, there was a span of 14 bases. In DNA form, the CDR3 reads TGTGCCATCAGTGGACCCTATAAGGAGTACACCTTC. Protein: CAISGPYKEYTF.

This clonotype has ten or more counts. J is TRBJ2-5 and V is TRBV25-1, with a possible D match to TRBD2 (6 bases). Per the germline V gene, CDR1 is MGHDK and CDR2 is SYGVNS. V was trimmed by 4 bases and J by 0 bases, leaving 15 bases between them. The CDR3 spans 16 residues. The CDR3 bases are TGTGCCAGCAGTGTAGGTGACCTAGCGAACCAAGAGACCCAGTACTTC. This codes for CASSVGDLANQETQYF.

This clonotype was detected many times. The J gene is TRBJ1-5, the V gene TRBV12-3 or TRBV12-4; a weak D match, TRBD1 (5 bases). This CDR3 is 16 amino acids long. V lost 3 bases and J lost 3, with 15 bases in between. The CDR3 spells CASSLRWGGSNQPQHF. In DNA form, the CDR3 reads TGTGCCAGCAGTTTGAGGTGGGGGGGGTCCAATCAGCCCCAGCATTTT.

The sample holds a few counts of this clonotype. The genes are TRBV7-2 and TRBJ2-7; D unresolved. V lost 3 bases, J lost 0 bases, and 15 bases lay in between. The germline V gene encodes CDR1 SGHTA and CDR2 FQGNSA. This CDR3 has 16 amino acids. CDR3 coding DNA: TGTGCCAGCAGCTTGGGTCAGGTTGTCGGCTCCTACGAGCAGTACTTC. Translation: CASSLGQVVGSYEQYF.

CDR3 in amino acids: CASSFLGSDQPQHF. The CDR3 nucleotides are TGTGCCAGCAGTTTTTTGGGAAGTGATCAGCCCCAGCATTTT. The rearrangement joins TRBV12-3 or TRBV12-4 to TRBJ1-5; D remains ambiguous. The CDR3 covers 14 residues. The V end was cut by 3 bases, the J end by 5 bases, with 11 bases between.

This clonotype was seen repeatedly, ten times or more. The genes are TRBV12-3 or TRBV12-4 and TRBJ2-7, with TRBD1 matching over 8 bases. CDR3 length: 15 amino acids. The trim removed 1 base at V and 7 bases at J, leaving 9 bases unmatched. CDR3 sequence: CASSLVWQGACEQYF. For the CDR3, the DNA is TGTGCCAGCAGTTTAGTCTGGCAGGGGGCGTGTGAGCAGTACTTC.

To note about this clonotype: Likely a read error: the CDR3 ends without its conserved phenylalanine or tryptophan. This chain uses TRBV7-9 with TRBJ1-6; no firm D call. V lost 8 bases and J lost 9, with 17 bases in between. The CDR3 contains 14 residues. The germline CDR1 and CDR2 sequences are SEHNR and FQNEAQ (reference sequence). CDR3 sequence: CASCYPGSRSPLHS. In DNA form, the CDR3 reads TGTGCCAGCTGTTACCCGGGATCGCGTTCACCCCTCCACTCT.

This clonotype was counted between two and nine times. The chain combines TRBV5-1 with TRBJ1-1; no firm D call. Looked up from germline, CDR1 is SGHRS and CDR2 is YFSETQ. V was cut by 7 bases and J by 0 bases, with 13 bases left in between. This CDR3 comprises 14 residues. The CDR3 spells CASRTDLMNTEAFF. The DNA of the CDR3 is TGCGCCAGCCGTACGGATCTCATGAACACTGAAGCTTTCTTT.

J is TRBJ1-1 and V is TRBV29-1, with D perhaps matching TRBD1 (5 bases). The CDR3 loop spans 12 amino acids. Trimming removed 5 bases at V and 6 bases at J, with 13 bases between. Germline loops: CDR1 SQVTM, CDR2 ANQGSEA. CDR3 residues: CSVTGTVAEAFF. Here the CDR3 DNA reads TGCAGCGTTACCGGGACGGTCGCTGAAGCTTTCTTT.

Only a few counts were recorded for this clonotype. The J gene is TRBJ2-2, the V gene TRBV9; possibly TRBD2 for D (6 bases). CDR1 SGDLS and CDR2 YYNGEE come from the germline V gene. Between the trimmed V and J ends, which lost 4 bases and 3 bases, there was a span of 16 bases. The CDR3 totals 16 residues. As DNA, the CDR3 is TGTGCCAGCAGCCCCCGACAGCGGGCCTACACCGGGGAGCTGTTTTTT. This gives the protein CASSPRQRAYTGELFF.

The genes are TRBV19 and TRBJ1-5; D unclear. Looked up from germline, CDR1 is LNHDA and CDR2 is SQIVND (reference sequence). The CDR3 has 18 amino acids. V was pared by 7 bases and J by 2 bases, with 24 bases between. The CDR3 DNA reads as TGTGCCAGTAAACCTCCCCCGACCACAGATTGGGGCAATCAGCCCCAGCATTTT. Its protein product is CASKPPPTTDWGNQPQHF.

The V and J genes are TRBV14 and TRBJ1-2; D is unresolved. V lost 0 bases, J lost 2 bases, and 4 bases lay in between. CDR3 length equals 13 residues. Germline V gene sequence: CDR1 SGHDN, CDR2 FVKESK. The CDR3 DNA reads as TGTGCCAGCAGCCAAGAGAACAACTATGGCTACACCTTC. Its translation is CASSQENNYGYTF.

The rearrangement joins TRBV3-1 to TRBJ1-6, with no clear D. Germline CDR1 is LGHDT and CDR2 is YNNKEL (reference sequence). The V gene lost 1 base and the J gene lost 9 bases, with 16 bases spanning the gap. There are 16 residues in the CDR3. The CDR3 bases are TGTGCCAGCAGCCAAGCCAGCGGTTTCCTCAGTTCACCCCTCCACTTT. Translating it yields CASSQASGFLSSPLHF.

The rearrangement uses TRBV6-2 or TRBV6-3 and TRBJ1-4; 10 nucleotides match TRBD1. Trimming took 6 bases from V and 0 from J; bases not matched to a gene: 7. This CDR3 comprises 17 residues. Germline assignment: CDR1 MNHEY and CDR2 SVGEGT. The CDR3 is CASRGPGQGTTNEKLFF. The CDR3 DNA reads TGTGCCAGCAGGGGTCCGGGACAGGGGACAACTAATGAAAAACTGTTTTTT.

This clonotype was seen many times. The chain is built from TRBV6-1 and TRBJ1-1; 10 positions agree with TRBD1. The CDR3 is 13 amino acids. Trimming cost V 4 bases and J 6 bases; bases outside gene matches: 2. CDR1 MNHNS and CDR2 SASEGT come from the germline V gene. CDR3 sequence (DNA): TGTGCCAGCAGTGCGACAGGGGGCTCTGAAGCTTTCTTT. Amino acids: CASSATGGSEAFF.